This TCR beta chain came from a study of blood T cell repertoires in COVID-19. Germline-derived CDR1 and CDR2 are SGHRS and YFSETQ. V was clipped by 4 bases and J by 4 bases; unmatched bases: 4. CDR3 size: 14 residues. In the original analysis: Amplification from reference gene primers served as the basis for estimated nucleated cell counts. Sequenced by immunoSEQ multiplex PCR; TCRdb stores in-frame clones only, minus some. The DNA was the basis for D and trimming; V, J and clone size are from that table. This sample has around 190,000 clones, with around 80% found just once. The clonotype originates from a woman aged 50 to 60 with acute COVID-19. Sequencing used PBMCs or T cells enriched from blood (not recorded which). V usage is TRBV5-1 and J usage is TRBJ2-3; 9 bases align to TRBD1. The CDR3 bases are TGCGCCAGCAGCGGGGGACAGGGTGCAGATACGCAGTATTTT. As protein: CASSGGQGADTQYF.